This T cell receptor (beta chain) was found in a study of blood T cell repertoires in COVID-19. Study-level background: The United States, Italy and Spain provided the acute and convalescent COVID-19 samples. Sources were T cells, B-cell-depleted T cells, or PBMCs; the material itself was cDNA or gDNA.

V was shortened by 5 bases and J by 4 bases, with 18 bases between the two germline ends. CDR1 is SGHVS and CDR2 is FQNEAQ in the germline V gene. CDR3 size: 15 residues. Under the authors' procedure: Estimated nucleated cell counts came from reference gene primer amplification. The data were produced by immunoSEQ multiplex PCR, yet TCRdb's version contains in-frame clones alone and is incomplete. V and J calls and clone size follow that table, whereas D and trimming were derived from the DNA. The table includes roughly 80,000 clones, around 88% detected once. The sequence was obtained from a woman older than 75 with active or convalescent COVID-19. The chain joins TRBV7-8 to TRBJ2-7, with D uncertain. Sequenced: peripheral blood. The CDR3, as DNA: TGTGCCAGCAGCCGTATCCGGGTTAAGTCGTACGAGCAGTACTTC. Translated, it gives CASSRIRVKSYEQYF.